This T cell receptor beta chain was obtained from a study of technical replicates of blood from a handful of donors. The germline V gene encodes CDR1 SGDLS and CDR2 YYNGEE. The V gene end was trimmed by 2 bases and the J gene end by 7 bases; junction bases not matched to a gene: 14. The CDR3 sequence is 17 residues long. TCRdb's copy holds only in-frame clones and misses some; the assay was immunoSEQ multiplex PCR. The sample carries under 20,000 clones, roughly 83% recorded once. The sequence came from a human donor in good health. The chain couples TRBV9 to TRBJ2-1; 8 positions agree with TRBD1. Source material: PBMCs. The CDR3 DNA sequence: TGTGCCAGCAGCGTCAGACAGGGGCCGGCCTCGGGGAATGAGCAGTTCTTC. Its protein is CASSVRQGPASGNEQFF.